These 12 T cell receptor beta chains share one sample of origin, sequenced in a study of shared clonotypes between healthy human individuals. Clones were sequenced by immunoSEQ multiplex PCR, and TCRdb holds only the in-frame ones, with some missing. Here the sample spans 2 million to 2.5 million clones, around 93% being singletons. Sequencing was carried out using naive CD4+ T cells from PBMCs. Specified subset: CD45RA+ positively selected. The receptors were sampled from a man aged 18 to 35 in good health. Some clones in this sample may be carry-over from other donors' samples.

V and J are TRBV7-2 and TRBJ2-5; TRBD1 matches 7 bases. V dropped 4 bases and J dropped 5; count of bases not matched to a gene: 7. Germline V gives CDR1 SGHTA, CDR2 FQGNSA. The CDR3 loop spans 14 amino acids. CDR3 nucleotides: TGTGCCAGCAGCTCAATTGACAGGGTGGAGACCCAGTACTTC. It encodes CASSSIDRVETQYF.

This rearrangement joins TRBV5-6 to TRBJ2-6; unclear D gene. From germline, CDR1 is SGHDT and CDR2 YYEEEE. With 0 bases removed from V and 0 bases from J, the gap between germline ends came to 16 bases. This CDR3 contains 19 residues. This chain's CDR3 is CASSLAERSLFSGANVLTF. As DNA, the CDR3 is TGTGCCAGCAGCTTGGCGGAACGGTCCCTCTTCTCTGGGGCCAACGTCCTGACTTTC.

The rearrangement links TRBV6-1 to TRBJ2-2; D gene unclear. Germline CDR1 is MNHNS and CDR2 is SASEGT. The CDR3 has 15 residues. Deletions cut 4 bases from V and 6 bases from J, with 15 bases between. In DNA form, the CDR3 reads TGTGCCAGCAGTGTCCGCGGATCCCGTCCCGGGGAGCTGTTTTTT. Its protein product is CASSVRGSRPGELFF.

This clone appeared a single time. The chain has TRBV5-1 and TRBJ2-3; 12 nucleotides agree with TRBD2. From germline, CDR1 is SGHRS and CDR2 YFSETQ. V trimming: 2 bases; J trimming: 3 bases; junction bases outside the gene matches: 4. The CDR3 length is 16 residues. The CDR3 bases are TGCGCCAGCAGCTTACCGACTAGCGGGAGTACAGATACGCAGTATTTT. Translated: CASSLPTSGSTDTQYF.

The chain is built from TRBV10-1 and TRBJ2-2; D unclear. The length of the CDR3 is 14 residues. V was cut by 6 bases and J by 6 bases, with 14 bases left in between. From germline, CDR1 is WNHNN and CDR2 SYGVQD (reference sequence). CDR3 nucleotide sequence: TGCGCCAGCAGCAACCTAAGTCCCCCCGGGGAGCTGTTTTTT. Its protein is CASSNLSPPGELFF.

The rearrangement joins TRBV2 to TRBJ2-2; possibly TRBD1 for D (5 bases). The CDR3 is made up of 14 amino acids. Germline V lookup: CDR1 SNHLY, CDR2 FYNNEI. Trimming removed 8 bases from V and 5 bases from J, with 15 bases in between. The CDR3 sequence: CASHLAGWTGELFF. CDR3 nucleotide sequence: TGTGCCAGCCACTTGGCAGGGTGGACCGGGGAGCTGTTTTTT.

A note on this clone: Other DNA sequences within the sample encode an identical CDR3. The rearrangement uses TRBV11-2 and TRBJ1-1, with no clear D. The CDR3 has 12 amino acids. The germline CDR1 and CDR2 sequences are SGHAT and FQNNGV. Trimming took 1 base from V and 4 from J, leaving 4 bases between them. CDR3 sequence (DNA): TGTGCCAGCAGCTTAGGCCCCACTGAAGCTTTCTTT. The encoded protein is CASSLGPTEAFF.

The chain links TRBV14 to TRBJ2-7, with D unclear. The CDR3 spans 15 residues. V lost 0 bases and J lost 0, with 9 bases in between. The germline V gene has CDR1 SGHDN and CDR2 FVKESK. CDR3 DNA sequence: TGTGCCAGCAGCCAAGATTTGAGCAGCTCCTACGAGCAGTACTTC. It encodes CASSQDLSSSYEQYF.

CDR3 region: CAWNWRGVDTQYF. DNA for the CDR3: TGTGCCTGGAATTGGCGGGGGGTGGATACGCAGTATTTT. The V gene is TRBV30, the J gene TRBJ2-3, with 8 bases lining up with TRBD2. Germline-derived CDR1 and CDR2 are GTSNPN and SVGIG (reference sequence). The CDR3 runs to 13 residues. Germline trimming cut 4 bases from V and 6 bases from J; bases unmatched to any gene: 6.

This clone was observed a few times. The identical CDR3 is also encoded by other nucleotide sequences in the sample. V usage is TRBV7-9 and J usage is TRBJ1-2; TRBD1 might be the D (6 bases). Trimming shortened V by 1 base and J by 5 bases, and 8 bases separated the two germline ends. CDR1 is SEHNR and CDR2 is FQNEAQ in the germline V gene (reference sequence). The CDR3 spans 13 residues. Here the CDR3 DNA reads TGTGCCAGCAGCTTAGGGCAGGGGTATGGCTACACCTTC. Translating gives CASSLGQGYGYTF.

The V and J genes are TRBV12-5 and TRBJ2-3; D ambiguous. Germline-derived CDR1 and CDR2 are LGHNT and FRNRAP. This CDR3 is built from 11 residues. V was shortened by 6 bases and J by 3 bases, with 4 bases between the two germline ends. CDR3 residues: CASGLTDTQYF. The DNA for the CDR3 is TGTGCTAGTGGGCTTACAGATACGCAGTATTTT.

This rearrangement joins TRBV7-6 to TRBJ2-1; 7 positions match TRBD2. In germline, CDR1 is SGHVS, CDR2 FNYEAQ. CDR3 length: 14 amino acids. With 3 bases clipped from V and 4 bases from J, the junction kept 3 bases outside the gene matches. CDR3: CASSFGTTYNEQFF. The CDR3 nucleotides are TGTGCCAGCAGCTTCGGGACTACTTACAATGAGCAGTTCTTC.